This T cell receptor beta chain was captured in a study of blood T cell repertoires in COVID-19. The authors' processing: Estimation of nucleated cell counts relied on the amplification of reference gene primers. The method was immunoSEQ multiplex PCR; TCRdb's version includes in-frame clones alone and lacks a portion of them. Clonal size and the V and J genes are those of that table, whereas D and trimming came from the DNA. There are roughly 190,000 clones in the sample; approximately 84% occur only once, and 5.1% lies in the top ten. J gave up 0 bases and V 7 bases, and 8 bases lay outside the gene matches. CDR3 length equals 15 residues. Germline-derived CDR1 and CDR2 are SNHLY and FYNNEI.

The chain uses TRBV2 and TRBJ2-7, with TRBD2 matching over 8 bases. The sample was peripheral blood. The origin of this receptor is a woman in her seventies with active or convalescent COVID-19. The CDR3 sequence is CASKRREAPSYEQYF. CDR3 coding DNA: TGTGCCAGCAAGCGGCGGGAGGCCCCCTCCTACGAGCAGTACTTC.